A selection of T cell receptor beta chains follows, all from one sample in a study of blood T cell repertoires in COVID-19. The assay was immunoSEQ multiplex PCR, and TCRdb's table has in-frame clones only and misses some. The sample has roughly 90,000 clones; more than 85% are singletons. The sequencing input was peripheral blood. These receptors were taken from a man aged 40-49 years with acute or convalescent COVID-19. Both conserved end residues are part of each CDR3. Each record gives: V gene, D gene, J gene, clone size, CDR3 protein, CDR3 DNA. D genes are given only for firm matches. The listing skips clone size in some rows; elsewhere it reads once, few, many or a size class.

TRBV18,TRBD1,TRBJ1-1,few,CASSLGQGSEAFF,TGTGCCAGCTCACTGGGACAGGGCTCTGAAGCTTTCTTT
TRBV7-9,TRBD2,TRBJ2-2,-,CASSDHLLSGTPTGELFF,TGTGCCAGCAGCGATCACCTCCTTAGCGGGACCCCAACCGGGGAGCTGTTTTTT
TRBV12-3/TRBV12-4,-,TRBJ1-3,-,CASSFVGNTIYF,TGTGCCAGCAGTTTCGTTGGAAACACCATATATTTT
TRBV24-1,TRBD1,TRBJ1-5,-,CATSDTGQGQPQHF,TGTGCCACCAGTGACACGGGACAGGGACAGCCCCAGCATTTT
TRBV7-2,-,TRBJ1-1,-,CASSSDINTEAFF,TGTGCCAGCAGCTCGGACATCAACACTGAAGCTTTCTTT
TRBV6-4,-,TRBJ1-2,-,CASSDRQGQLDYGYTF,TGTGCCAGCAGTGACCGGCAGGGCCAATTAGACTATGGCTACACCTTC
TRBV4-2,-,TRBJ2-7,-,CASSQDLASDSYEQYF,TGTGCCAGCAGCCAAGATCTGGCTAGCGACTCCTACGAGCAGTACTTC
TRBV2,TRBD1,TRBJ2-1,-,CASRIGQGTSNEQFF,TGTGCCAGCAGGATAGGACAGGGGACTTCCAATGAGCAGTTCTTC
TRBV25-1,-,TRBJ2-5,few,CASSGSPPYQETQYF,TGTGCCAGCAGCGGGAGTCCGCCCTACCAAGAGACCCAGTACTTC
TRBV27,-,TRBJ1-5,-,CASSFREGQPQHF,TGTGCCAGCAGTTTCAGGGAGGGTCAGCCCCAGCATTTT